A single T cell receptor (beta chain) is shown here with its context. Per germline, CDR1 MGHRA and CDR2 YSYEKL. CDR3 length: 14 amino acids. Deletions cut 3 bases from V and 2 bases from J, with 10 bases between. This sample was included in a study of PD-1 blockade in classical Hodgkin lymphoma. Sequencing used immunoSEQ multiplex PCR; TCRdb keeps in-frame clones, though not all of them. The sample yields roughly 20,000 clones, about 80% seen once. Sample time point: cycle 4 day 1 (C4D1), after 6 weeks of nivolumab. The patients all showed relapse after autologous stem cell transplantation, while their brentuximab vedotin exposure varied.

This receptor was obtained from a human donor with classical Hodgkin lymphoma. The sample in question was peripheral blood mononuclear cells (PBMCs), obtained before the fourth cycle of nivolumab. The chain joins TRBV4-1 to TRBJ2-5; D might be TRBD2 (6 bases). CDR3 sequence reads: CASSQWGLQETQYF. The CDR3 coding sequence is TGCGCCAGCAGCCAGTGGGGACTGCAAGAGACCCAGTACTTC.